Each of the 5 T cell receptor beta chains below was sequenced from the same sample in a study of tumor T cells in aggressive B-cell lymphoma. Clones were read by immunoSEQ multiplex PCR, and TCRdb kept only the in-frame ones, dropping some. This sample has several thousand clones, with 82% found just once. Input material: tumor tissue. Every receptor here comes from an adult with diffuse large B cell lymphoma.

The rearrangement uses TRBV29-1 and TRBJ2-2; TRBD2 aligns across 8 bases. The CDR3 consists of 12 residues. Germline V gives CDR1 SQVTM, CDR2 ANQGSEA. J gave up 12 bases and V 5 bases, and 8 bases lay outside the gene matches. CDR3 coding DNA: TGCAGCGTTACAGGGACTAGGGGGAAGCTGTTTTTT. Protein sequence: CSVTGTRGKLFF.

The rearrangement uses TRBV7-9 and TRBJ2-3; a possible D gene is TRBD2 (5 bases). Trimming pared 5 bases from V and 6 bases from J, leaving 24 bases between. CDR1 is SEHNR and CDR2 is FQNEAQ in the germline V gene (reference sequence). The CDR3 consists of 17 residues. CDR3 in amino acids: CASSPWPEGSGDDTQYF. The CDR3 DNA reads TGTGCCAGCAGCCCCTGGCCCGAGGGCTCAGGCGACGATACGCAGTATTTT.

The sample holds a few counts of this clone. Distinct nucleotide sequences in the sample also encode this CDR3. Here the CDR3 reads CASSQTGTSGGTEQFF. The CDR3, as DNA: TGCGCCAGCAGCCAAACCGGGACTAGCGGGGGCACCGAGCAGTTCTTC. V usage is TRBV4-3 and J usage is TRBJ2-1; 14 nucleotides agree with TRBD2. Losses at the gene ends were 2 bases for V and 10 bases for J; bases not matched to a gene: 7. The CDR3 consists of 16 residues. Per germline, CDR1 LGHNA and CDR2 YSLEER.

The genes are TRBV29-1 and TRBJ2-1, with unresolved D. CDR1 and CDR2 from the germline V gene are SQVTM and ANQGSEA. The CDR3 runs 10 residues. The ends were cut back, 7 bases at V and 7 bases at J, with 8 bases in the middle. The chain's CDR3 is CSALANEQFF. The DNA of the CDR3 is TGCAGCGCGTTGGCTAATGAGCAGTTCTTC.

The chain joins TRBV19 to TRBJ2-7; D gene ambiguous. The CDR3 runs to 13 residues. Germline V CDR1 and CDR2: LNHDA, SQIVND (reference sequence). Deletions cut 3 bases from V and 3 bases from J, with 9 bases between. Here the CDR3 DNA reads TGTGCCAGTAGTATCGGTGTGGACTACGAGCAGTACGTC. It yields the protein CASSIGVDYEQYV.